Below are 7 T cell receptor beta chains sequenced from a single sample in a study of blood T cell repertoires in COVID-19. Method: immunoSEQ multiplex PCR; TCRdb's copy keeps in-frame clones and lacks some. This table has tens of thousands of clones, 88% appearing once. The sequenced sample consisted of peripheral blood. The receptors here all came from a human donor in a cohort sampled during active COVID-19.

The CDR3 nucleotides are TGCGCCAGCAGCTGGGGGGCCGGGGAGCTGTTTTTT. Its protein is CASSWGAGELFF. The chain recombines TRBV5-1 with TRBJ2-2; the D gene is possibly TRBD2 (6 bases). V was clipped by 3 bases and J by 6 bases, with 6 bases between them. There are 12 residues in the CDR3. Per germline, CDR1 SGHRS and CDR2 YFSETQ.

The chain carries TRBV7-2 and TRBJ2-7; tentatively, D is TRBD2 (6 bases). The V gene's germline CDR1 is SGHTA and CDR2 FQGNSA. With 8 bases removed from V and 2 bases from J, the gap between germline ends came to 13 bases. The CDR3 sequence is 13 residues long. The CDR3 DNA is TGTGCCAGCCGCGGGGCGGGGACCTACGAGCAGTACTTC. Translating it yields CASRGAGTYEQYF.

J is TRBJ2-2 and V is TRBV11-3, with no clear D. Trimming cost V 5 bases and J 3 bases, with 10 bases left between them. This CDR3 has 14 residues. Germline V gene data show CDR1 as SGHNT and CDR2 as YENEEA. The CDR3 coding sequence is TGTGCCAGCAGCCAGGCCAGATACACCGGGGAGCTGTTTTTT. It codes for CASSQARYTGELFF.

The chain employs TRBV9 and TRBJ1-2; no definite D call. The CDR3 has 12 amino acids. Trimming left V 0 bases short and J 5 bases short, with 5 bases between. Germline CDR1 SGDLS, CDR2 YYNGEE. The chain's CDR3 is CASSVGGYGYTF. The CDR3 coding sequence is TGTGCCAGCAGCGTAGGAGGGTATGGCTACACCTTC.

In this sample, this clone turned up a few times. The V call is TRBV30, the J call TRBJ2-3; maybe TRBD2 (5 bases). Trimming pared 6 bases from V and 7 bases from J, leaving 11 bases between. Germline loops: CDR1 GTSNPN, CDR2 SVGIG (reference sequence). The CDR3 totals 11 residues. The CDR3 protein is CACVTGNTQYF. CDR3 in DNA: TGTGCCTGCGTCACGGGGAATACGCAGTATTTT.

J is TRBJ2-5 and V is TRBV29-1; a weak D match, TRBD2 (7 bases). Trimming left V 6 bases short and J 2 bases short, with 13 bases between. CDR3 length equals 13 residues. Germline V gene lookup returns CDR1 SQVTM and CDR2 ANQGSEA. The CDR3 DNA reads TGCAGCGTCGGAGGGGGGGCACAAGAGACCCAGTACTTC. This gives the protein CSVGGGAQETQYF.

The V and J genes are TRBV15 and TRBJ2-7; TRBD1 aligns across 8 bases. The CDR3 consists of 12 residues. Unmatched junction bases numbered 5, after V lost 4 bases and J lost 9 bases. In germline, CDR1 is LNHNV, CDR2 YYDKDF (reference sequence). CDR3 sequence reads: CATSKDRGGQYF. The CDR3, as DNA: TGTGCCACCAGCAAAGACAGGGGCGGGCAGTACTTC.